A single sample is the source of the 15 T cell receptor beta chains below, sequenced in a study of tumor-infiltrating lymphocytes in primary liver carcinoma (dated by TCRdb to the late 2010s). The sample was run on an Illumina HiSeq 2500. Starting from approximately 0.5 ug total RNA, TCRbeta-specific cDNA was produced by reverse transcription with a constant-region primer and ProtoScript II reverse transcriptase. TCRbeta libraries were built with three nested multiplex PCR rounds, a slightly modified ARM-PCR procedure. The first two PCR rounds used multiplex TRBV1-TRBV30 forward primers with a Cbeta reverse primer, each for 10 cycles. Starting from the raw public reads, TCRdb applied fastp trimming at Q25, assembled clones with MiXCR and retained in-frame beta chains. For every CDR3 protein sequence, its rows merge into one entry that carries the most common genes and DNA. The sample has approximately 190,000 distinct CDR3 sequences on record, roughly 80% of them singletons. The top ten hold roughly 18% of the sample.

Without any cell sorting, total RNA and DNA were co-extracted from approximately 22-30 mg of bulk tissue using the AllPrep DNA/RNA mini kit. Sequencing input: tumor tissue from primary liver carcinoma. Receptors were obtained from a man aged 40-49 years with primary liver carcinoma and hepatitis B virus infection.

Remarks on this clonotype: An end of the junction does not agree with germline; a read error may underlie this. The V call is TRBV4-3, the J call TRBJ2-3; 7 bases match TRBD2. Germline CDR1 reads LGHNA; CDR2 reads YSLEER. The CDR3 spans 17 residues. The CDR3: CASSEDTDTGGTDTQYF. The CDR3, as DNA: TGTGCCAGCAGCGAGGATACCGACACGGGAGGAACAGATACGCAGTATTTT.

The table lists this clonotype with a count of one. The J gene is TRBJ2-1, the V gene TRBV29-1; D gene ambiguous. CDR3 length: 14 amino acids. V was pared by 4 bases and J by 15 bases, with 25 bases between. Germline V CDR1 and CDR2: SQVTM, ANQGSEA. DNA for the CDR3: TGCAGCGTTGTATCACAGTCGAGCTACAATAAGCGGTTCTTC. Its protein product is CSVVSQSSYNKRFF.

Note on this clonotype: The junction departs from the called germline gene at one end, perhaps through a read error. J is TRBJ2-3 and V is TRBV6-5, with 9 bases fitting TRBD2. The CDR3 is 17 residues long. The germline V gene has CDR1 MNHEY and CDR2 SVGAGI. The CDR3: CASCSLPLSGGTDTQYF. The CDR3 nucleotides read TGTGCCAGCTGTTCACTCCCCCTGAGCGGGGGGACAGATACGCAGTATTTC.

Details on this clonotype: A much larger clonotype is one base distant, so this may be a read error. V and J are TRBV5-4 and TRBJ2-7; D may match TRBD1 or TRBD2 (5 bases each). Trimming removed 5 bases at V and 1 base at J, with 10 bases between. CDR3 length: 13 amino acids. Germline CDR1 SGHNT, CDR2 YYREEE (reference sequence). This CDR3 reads CASSWDGSYEQYF. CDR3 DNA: TGTGCCAGCAGTTGGGACGGATCCTACGAGCAGTACTTC.

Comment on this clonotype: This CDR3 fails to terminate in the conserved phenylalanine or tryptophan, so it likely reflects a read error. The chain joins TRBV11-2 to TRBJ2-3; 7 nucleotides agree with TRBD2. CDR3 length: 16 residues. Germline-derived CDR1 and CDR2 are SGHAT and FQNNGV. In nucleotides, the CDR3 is TGTGTCAGCAGCCCGGAAACTGGGAGGGTCGGAGATACGCAGTATTTA. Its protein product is CVSSPETGRVGDTQYL.

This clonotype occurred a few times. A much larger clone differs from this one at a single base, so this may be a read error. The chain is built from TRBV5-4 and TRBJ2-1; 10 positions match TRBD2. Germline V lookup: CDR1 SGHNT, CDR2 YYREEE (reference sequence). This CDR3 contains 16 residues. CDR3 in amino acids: CVSSLISSGRRNEQFF. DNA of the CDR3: TGTGTCAGCAGCTTAATTTCTAGCGGGAGAAGAAATGAGCAGTTCTTC.

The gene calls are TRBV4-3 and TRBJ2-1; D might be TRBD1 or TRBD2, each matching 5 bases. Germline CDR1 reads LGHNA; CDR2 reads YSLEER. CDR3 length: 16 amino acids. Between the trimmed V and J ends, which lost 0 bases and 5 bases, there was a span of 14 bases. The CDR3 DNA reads TGCGCCAGCAGCCAAGATAGGGGCGGGCTTCACAATGAGCAGTTCTTC. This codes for CASSQDRGGLHNEQFF.

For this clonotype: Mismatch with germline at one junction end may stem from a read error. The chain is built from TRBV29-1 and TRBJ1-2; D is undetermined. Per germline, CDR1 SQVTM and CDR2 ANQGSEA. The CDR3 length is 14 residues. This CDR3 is CSVSLGGYYYSYTF. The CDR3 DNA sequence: TGCAGCGTTTCACTTGGCGGGTACTACTATAGCTACACCTTC.

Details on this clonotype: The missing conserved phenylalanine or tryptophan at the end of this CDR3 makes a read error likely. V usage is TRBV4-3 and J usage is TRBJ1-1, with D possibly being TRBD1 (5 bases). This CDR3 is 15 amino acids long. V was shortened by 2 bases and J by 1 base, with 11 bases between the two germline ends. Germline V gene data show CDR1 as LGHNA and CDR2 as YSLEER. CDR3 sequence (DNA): TGCGCCAGCAGCCAAACGAACAGGAAGAACACTGAAGCTTTCATT. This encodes CASSQTNRKNTEAFI.

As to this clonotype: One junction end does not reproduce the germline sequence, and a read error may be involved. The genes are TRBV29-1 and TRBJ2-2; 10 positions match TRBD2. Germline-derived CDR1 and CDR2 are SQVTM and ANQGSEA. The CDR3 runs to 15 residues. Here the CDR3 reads CGVGTSAANTLELFF. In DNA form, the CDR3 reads TGCGGCGTTGGGACTAGCGCGGCGAACACCCTGGAGCTGTTTTTT.

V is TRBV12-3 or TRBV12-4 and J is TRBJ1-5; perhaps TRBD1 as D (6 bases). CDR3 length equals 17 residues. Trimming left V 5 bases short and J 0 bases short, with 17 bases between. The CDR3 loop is CASSNGGTRYSNQPQHF. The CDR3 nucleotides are TGTGCCAGCAGTAACGGCGGGACACGCTATAGCAATCAGCCCCAGCATTTT.

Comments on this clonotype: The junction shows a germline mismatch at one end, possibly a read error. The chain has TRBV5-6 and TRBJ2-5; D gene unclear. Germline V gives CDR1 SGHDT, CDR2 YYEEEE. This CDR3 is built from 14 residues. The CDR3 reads CTSSSTTDLETQYF. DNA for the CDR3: TGCACCAGCAGCTCGACGACGGATCTAGAGACCCAGTACTTC.

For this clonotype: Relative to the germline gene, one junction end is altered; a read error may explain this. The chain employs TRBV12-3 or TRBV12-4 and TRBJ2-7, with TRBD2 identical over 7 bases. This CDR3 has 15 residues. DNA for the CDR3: TGTGCCAGCAGACCCCAGCTAGCGGTCTCCTACGAACAGCACTTC. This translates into CASRPQLAVSYEQHF.

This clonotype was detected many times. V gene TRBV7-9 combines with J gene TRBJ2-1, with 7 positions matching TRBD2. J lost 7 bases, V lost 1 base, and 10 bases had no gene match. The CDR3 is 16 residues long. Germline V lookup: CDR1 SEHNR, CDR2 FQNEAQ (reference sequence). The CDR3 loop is CASSLGIGLVGNEQFF. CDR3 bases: TGTGCCAGCAGCTTAGGGATTGGACTAGTAGGTAATGAGCAGTTCTTC.

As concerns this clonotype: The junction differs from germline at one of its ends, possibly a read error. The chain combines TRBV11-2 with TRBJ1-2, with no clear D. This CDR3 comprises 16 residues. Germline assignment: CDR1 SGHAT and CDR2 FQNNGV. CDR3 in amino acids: CDSSIEEGREILGYTF. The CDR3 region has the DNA TGTGACAGCAGCATAGAGGAAGGACGGGAGATCCTGGGCTACACCTTC.